The rows below give T cell receptor beta chains drawn from one sample of a study of T-cell reconstitution after alpha-beta-depleted transplantation in children. A single record per CDR3 protein comes from TCRdb applying MiXCR to the PCR reads. The repertoire holds roughly 23,000 distinct CDR3 sequences, with around 9.9% as singletons. The source was PBMCs from the stem cell graft donor, collected from the stem cell graft. Every receptor here comes from a human donor who donated a stem cell graft to a child with chronic granulomatous disease. CDR3s include the opening cysteine and the closing phenylalanine or tryptophan. D genes are given only for firm matches. Size values are once, few and many counts, or a class for expanded clones, and some rows have none.

clone_size j_call v_call d_call cdr3_aa cdr3_nt
many TRBJ2-3 TRBV7-9 TRBD2 CASSSTRSGSATDTQYF TGTGCCAGCAGCTCGACACGTAGCGGGAGTGCCACAGATACGCAGTATTTT
many TRBJ1-2 TRBV5-5 TRBD1 CASSLEGTGARYGYTF TGTGCCAGCAGCTTGGAGGGGACAGGGGCGAGATATGGCTACACCTTC
many TRBJ1-1 TRBV7-9 - CASSLASGKNTEAFF TGTGCCAGCAGCTTAGCGTCCGGAAAGAACACTGAAGCTTTCTTT
many TRBJ2-3 TRBV7-2 - CASSSISTDTQYF TGTGCCAGCAGCTCCATTAGCACAGATACGCAGTATTTT
many TRBJ2-5 TRBV29-1 - CSAGGTWDQETQYF TGCAGCGCCGGCGGGACTTGGGACCAAGAGACCCAGTACTTC
- TRBJ2-7 TRBV4-3 TRBD2 CASSQDLAGGLLSYEQYF TGCGCCAGCAGCCAAGACCTAGCGGGAGGGCTCCTCTCCTACGAGCAGTACTTC
- TRBJ2-5 TRBV19 - CASSVRDTGSETQYF TGTGCCAGTAGTGTTCGGGATACAGGGTCGGAGACCCAGTACTTC
many TRBJ2-1 TRBV20-1 - CSARSTVFYSRGEQFF TGCAGTGCTAGATCGACAGTTTTCTACTCAAGGGGAGAGCAGTTCTTC
medium-sized TRBJ1-3 TRBV12-3/TRBV12-4 - CASRPTGVRSGNTIYF TGTGCCAGCCGCCCAACGGGGGTACGCTCTGGAAACACCATATATTTT
many TRBJ2-5 TRBV12-3/TRBV12-4 - CASSAGETQYF TGTGCCAGCAGCGCTGGGGAGACCCAGTACTTC
few TRBJ2-1 TRBV6-4 TRBD2 CASSDSSGSYNEQFF TGTGCCAGCAGTGACTCTAGCGGGTCCTACAATGAGCAGTTCTTC
many TRBJ2-2 TRBV2 - CASSGDTNFPLNTGELFF TGTGCCAGCAGTGGGGACACCAACTTTCCCCTCAACACCGGGGAGCTGTTTTTT
medium-sized TRBJ1-2 TRBV29-1 - CSVATNNYGYTF TGCAGCGTCGCCACGAATAACTATGGCTACACCTTC
many TRBJ2-1 TRBV9 TRBD2 CASSVVEGGLISGRTEQFF TGTGCCAGCAGCGTAGTGGAAGGGGGGTTAATTAGCGGGAGAACTGAGCAGTTCTTC
many TRBJ2-1 TRBV20-1 - CSASGLYNEQFF TGCAGTGCTAGCGGGCTCTACAATGAGCAGTTCTTC
many TRBJ2-7 TRBV7-9 TRBD1 CASSFGQGYEQYF TGTGCCAGCAGCTTCGGACAGGGCTACGAGCAGTACTTC
many TRBJ2-1 TRBV20-1 TRBD2 CSARGRETYNEQFF TGCAGTGCTAGAGGGCGGGAGACCTACAATGAGCAGTTCTTC
many TRBJ2-2 TRBV12-3/TRBV12-4 - CASSLNVATGELFF TGTGCCAGCAGTTTAAATGTAGCCACCGGGGAGCTGTTTTTT
many TRBJ1-6 TRBV27 TRBD1 CASRLTGGLGNSPLHF TGTGCCAGCAGGTTGACAGGGGGCTTGGGAAATTCACCCCTCCACTTT
many TRBJ1-1 TRBV7-9 TRBD1 CASSLTTGLNTEAFF TGTGCCAGCAGCCTCACGACAGGGCTGAACACTGAAGCTTTCTTT
many TRBJ2-1 TRBV25-1 - CASSEGDEQFF TGTGCCAGCAGTGAAGGCGATGAGCAGTTCTTC
many TRBJ2-2 TRBV20-1 - CSARGGNGELFF TGCAGTGCTAGGGGGGGAAACGGGGAGCTGTTTTTT
many TRBJ1-2 TRBV7-9 - CAGGANYGYTF TGTGCCGGGGGAGCTAACTATGGCTACACCTTC
many TRBJ1-2 TRBV7-2 - CASSLLQGNDGYTF TGTGCCAGCAGCTTACTTCAGGGAAATGATGGCTACACCTTC
- TRBJ2-7 TRBV5-1 TRBD1 CASSLEGTGISYEQYF TGCGCCAGCAGCTTGGAGGGGACAGGGATCTCCTACGAGCAGTACTTC
many TRBJ2-7 TRBV7-2 TRBD1 CASSSSGTGNYEQYF TGTGCCAGCAGCTCCTCTGGGACAGGCAACTACGAGCAGTACTTC
- TRBJ2-3 TRBV10-3 - CAISPGQDSTDTQYF TGTGCCATCAGCCCCGGGCAGGATTCCACAGATACGCAGTATTTT
once TRBJ2-1 TRBV29-1 - CSAGDGFYNEQFF TGCAGCGCTGGGGACGGTTTTTACAATGAGCAGTTCTTC
many TRBJ2-3 TRBV27 TRBD1 CASTDRGRFSDTQYF TGTGCCAGCACGGACAGGGGGCGCTTCTCAGATACGCAGTATTTT
many TRBJ2-5 TRBV2 - CASSEVAGVETQYF TGTGCCAGCAGTGAAGTTGCAGGCGTAGAGACCCAGTACTTC
many TRBJ2-3 TRBV6-5 - CASIKSVVPPSTDTQYF TGTGCCAGCATAAAATCGGTTGTGCCTCCTAGCACAGATACGCAGTATTTT
many TRBJ1-1 TRBV7-8 TRBD1 CASSPWTGLNTEAFF TGTGCCAGCAGCCCCTGGACAGGCCTGAACACTGAAGCTTTCTTT